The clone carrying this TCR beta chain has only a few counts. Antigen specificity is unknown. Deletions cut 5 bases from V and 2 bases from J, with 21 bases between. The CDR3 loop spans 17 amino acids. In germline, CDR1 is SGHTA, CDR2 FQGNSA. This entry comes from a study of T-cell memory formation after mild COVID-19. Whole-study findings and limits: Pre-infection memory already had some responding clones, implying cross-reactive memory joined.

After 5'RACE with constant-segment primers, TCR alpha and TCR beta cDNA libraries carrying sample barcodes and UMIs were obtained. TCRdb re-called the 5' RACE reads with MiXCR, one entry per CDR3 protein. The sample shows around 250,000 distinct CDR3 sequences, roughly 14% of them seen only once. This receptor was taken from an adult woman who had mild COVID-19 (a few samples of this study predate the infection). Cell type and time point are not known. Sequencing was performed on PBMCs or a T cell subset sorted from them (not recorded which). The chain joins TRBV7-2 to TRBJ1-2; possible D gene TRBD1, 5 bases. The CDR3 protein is CASSVGRGRPSNYGYTF. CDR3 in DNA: TGTGCCAGCAGCGTCGGGAGGGGAAGGCCTTCGAACTATGGCTACACCTTC.